The 21 T cell receptor beta chains below come from one sample, sequenced in a study of blood T cell repertoires in COVID-19. Sequencing used immunoSEQ multiplex PCR; TCRdb keeps in-frame clones, though not all of them. The profile shows roughly 250,000 clones, 88% of them singletons. Source material: PBMCs or T cells enriched from blood (not recorded which). The source of these receptors is a woman in her thirties or forties with acute COVID-19.

The chain uses TRBV7-3 and TRBJ2-3, with 8 bases identical to TRBD2. V trimming: 7 bases; J trimming: 5 bases; junction bases outside the gene matches: 8. CDR1 and CDR2 from the germline V gene are SGHTA and FQGTGA. The CDR3 sequence is 14 residues long. CDR3 sequence reads: CASTPGLAGDTQYF. The CDR3 nucleotides read TGTGCCAGCACCCCGGGGCTAGCGGGAGATACGCAGTATTTT. The complete variable domain, with remaining parts taken from reference TRBV7-3 and TRBJ2-3, reads GAGVSQTPSNKVTEKGKYVELRCDPISGHTALYWYRQSLGQGPEFLIYFQGTGAADDSGLPNDRFFAVRPEGSVSTLKIQRTERGDSAVYLCASTPGLAGDTQYFGPGTRLTVL.

The J gene is TRBJ1-3, the V gene TRBV7-9, with TRBD1 as a possible D gene (5 bases). The CDR3 contains 16 residues. V lost 5 bases to trimming and J lost 4 bases, with 18 bases between them. Per the germline V gene, CDR1 is SEHNR and CDR2 is FQNEAQ (reference sequence). The CDR3 region has the DNA TGTGCCAGCAGCACAGTAGGGGCCCTCGGAGGAAACACCATATATTTT. It encodes CASSTVGALGGNTIYF.

This chain connects TRBV4-2 to TRBJ2-5; perhaps TRBD2 as D (6 bases). V lost 1 base and J 5 bases, leaving 14 bases between the germline ends. This CDR3 spans 15 amino acids. Germline assignment: CDR1 LGHNA and CDR2 YNFKEQ. The CDR3 spells CASSQGLGEEETQYF. CDR3 coding DNA: TGTGCCAGCAGCCAAGGGCTCGGGGAGGAGGAGACCCAGTACTTC.

This clone was observed a single time. This rearrangement joins TRBV4-3 to TRBJ1-2; 7 bases are a match to TRBD1. After removal of 0 bases from V and 3 bases from J, the junction contained 7 bases not matched to a gene. The CDR3 sequence is 16 residues long. CDR1 and CDR2 (germline): LGHNA, YSLEER. The CDR3 DNA is TGCGCCAGCAGCCAAGATGCCGGGGGACAGTACTATGGCTACACCTTC. This encodes CASSQDAGGQYYGYTF.

The chain recombines TRBV9 with TRBJ2-3; 8 bases are a match to TRBD2. CDR3 length equals 15 residues. V shed 3 bases and J 0 bases; nucleotides not matched to a gene: 3. Germline V gene sequence: CDR1 SGDLS, CDR2 YYNGEE. The CDR3 protein is CASSAGLVSTDTQYF. Written as DNA, the CDR3 is TGTGCCAGCAGCGCGGGACTAGTTAGCACAGATACGCAGTATTTT.

The genes are TRBV28 and TRBJ1-5; TRBD1 is a possible D gene (6 bases). Between the trimmed V and J ends, which lost 4 bases and 4 bases, there was a span of 11 bases. Germline V lookup: CDR1 MDHEN, CDR2 SYDVKM. The CDR3 is 14 residues long. CDR3 region: CASSSWTVNQPQHF. CDR3 coding DNA: TGTGCCAGCAGTTCCTGGACAGTTAATCAGCCCCAGCATTTT.

The V call is TRBV21-1, the J call TRBJ1-2; TRBD1, the table's D call, lacks a check against the DNA. TRBV21-1 represents a pseudogene. The CDR3 runs 14 residues. The CDR3 coding sequence is TGTGCCAGCAGAAATAACAGACCTAACTATGGCTACACCTTC. Protein: CASRNNRPNYGYTF.

The V call is TRBV7-3, the J call TRBJ2-3, with 9 bases fitting TRBD1. The CDR3 contains 14 residues. CDR1 is SGHTA, CDR2 FQGTGA, per germline. Trimming cost V 5 bases and J 4 bases; bases outside gene matches: 4. The CDR3 here is CASSPGQGSDTQYF. For the CDR3, the DNA is TGTGCCAGCAGCCCGGGACAGGGATCAGATACGCAGTATTTT.

This clone has just a few counts. The rearrangement uses TRBV19 and TRBJ2-5; a possible D gene is TRBD2 (6 bases). This CDR3 is 16 amino acids long. Germline values: CDR1 LNHDA, CDR2 SQIVND (reference sequence). V lost 4 bases and J 2 bases, leaving 17 bases between the germline ends. CDR3 nucleotides: TGTGCCAGTAGTACGGGAAATTTGGGGGGACAAGAGACCCAGTACTTC. This gives the protein CASSTGNLGGQETQYF.

This chain links TRBV7-3 with TRBJ2-1; tentatively, D is TRBD2 (5 bases). CDR1 and CDR2 (germline): SGHTA, FQGTGA. CDR3 length equals 16 residues. With 4 bases removed from V and 2 bases from J, the gap between germline ends came to 15 bases. CDR3 nucleotide sequence: TGTGCCAGCAGCTCGGGAACCACTGTGGCCTACAATGAGCAGTTCTTC. Protein: CASSSGTTVAYNEQFF.

The chain combines TRBV9 with TRBJ2-1; TRBD2 agrees at 13 bases. The V segment lost 1 base and the J segment 9 bases; nucleotides outside the gene matches: 10. The CDR3 runs 17 residues. Per the germline V gene, CDR1 is SGDLS and CDR2 is YYNGEE. The CDR3 nucleotides are TGTGCCAGCAGCGTAAGTCCGGGGACTAGCGGGACGGGTGAGCAGTTCTTC. Amino acid sequence: CASSVSPGTSGTGEQFF. Together with reference TRBV9 and TRBJ2-1, the CDR3 gives the full variable domain: DSGVTQTPKHLITATGQRVTLRCSPRSGDLSVYWYQQSLDQGLQFLIQYYNGEERAKGNILERFSAQQFPDLHSELNLSSLELGDSALYFCASSVSPGTSGTGEQFFGPGTRLTVL.

The chain links TRBV7-9 to TRBJ1-1; perhaps TRBD1 as D (5 bases). Deletions cut 6 bases from V and 4 bases from J, with 18 bases between. The V gene's germline CDR1 is SEHNR and CDR2 FQNEAQ (reference sequence). CDR3 size: 15 residues. This chain's CDR3 is CASSPTRGKLTEAFF. The CDR3 bases are TGTGCCAGCAGTCCTACAAGGGGAAAACTCACTGAAGCTTTCTTT.

The rearrangement links TRBV5-5 to TRBJ1-1; 10 bases are a match to TRBD1. The V and J ends lost 7 bases and 4 bases, in that order; junction bases with no gene match: 7. The germline gives CDR1 SGHKS, CDR2 YYEKEE (reference sequence). The CDR3 loop spans 14 amino acids. Here the CDR3 DNA reads TGTGCCAGCTCCACGGGACAGGGGTTCACTGAAGCTTTCTTT. It specifies CASSTGQGFTEAFF.

This clone was picked up one time. This rearrangement joins TRBV28 to TRBJ2-1; TRBD1 matches 7 bases. The germline gives CDR1 MDHEN, CDR2 SYDVKM. J gave up 7 bases and V 5 bases, and 5 bases lay outside the gene matches. The CDR3 consists of 13 residues. This CDR3 reads CASSPGQINEQFF. The CDR3 DNA follows: TGTGCCAGCAGTCCGGGACAGATTAATGAGCAGTTCTTC.

This clone appeared a few times. In the same sample, other DNA sequences code for this CDR3. V gene TRBV18 combines with J gene TRBJ1-5; a weak D match, TRBD1 (5 bases). Germline V lookup: CDR1 KGHSH, CDR2 LQKENI. Deletions cut 1 base from V and 7 bases from J, with 8 bases between. The CDR3 totals 13 residues. The CDR3 DNA sequence: TGTGCCAGCTCACCACTGCGGGACCAGCCCCAGCATTTT. It specifies CASSPLRDQPQHF.

This clone was found once. J is TRBJ2-5 and V is TRBV5-1, with TRBD2 matching over 9 bases. The CDR3 is 16 amino acids. Looked up from germline, CDR1 is SGHRS and CDR2 is YFSETQ. V lost 4 bases and J lost 2; bases outside the gene matches: 9. CDR3 amino acids: CASSPPGLAVQETQYF. The CDR3, as DNA: TGCGCCAGCAGCCCCCCGGGACTAGCTGTTCAAGAGACCCAGTACTTC.

The CDR3 sequence: CAISEYQGQDGYTF. The CDR3 DNA follows: TGTGCCATCAGTGAGTACCAAGGACAAGATGGCTACACCTTC. The rearrangement uses TRBV10-3 and TRBJ1-2; D perhaps matches TRBD1 (5 bases). The CDR3 has 14 amino acids. The germline V gene has CDR1 ENHRY and CDR2 SYGVKD. V lost 1 base and J 6 bases, leaving 12 bases between the germline ends.

This clone was found a few times. CDR3 DNA: TGTGCCTGGAGTCCCGTCTATGGCTACACCTTC. Residues: CAWSPVYGYTF. The J gene is TRBJ1-2, the V gene TRBV30; D uncertain. The V end lost 2 bases, the J end lost 4 bases, and 5 bases lay between the germline ends. CDR1 and CDR2 (germline): GTSNPN, SVGIG (reference sequence). The CDR3 extends over 11 amino acids. Together with reference TRBV30 and TRBJ1-2, the CDR3 gives the full variable domain: SQTIHQWPATLVQPVGSPLSLECTVEGTSNPNLYWYRQAAGRGLQLLFYSVGIGQISSEVPQNLSASRPQDRQFILSSKKLLLSDSGFYLCAWSPVYGYTFGSGTRLTVV.

This chain joins TRBV13 and TRBJ2-3; 9 bases map to TRBD2. Germline CDR1 PRHDT, CDR2 FYEKMQ (reference sequence). The CDR3 is made up of 16 amino acids. Losses at the gene ends were 5 bases for V and 2 bases for J; bases not matched to a gene: 8. CDR3 loop: CASSPNSGSVTDTQYF. The CDR3 coding sequence is TGTGCCAGCAGCCCAAATAGCGGGAGTGTCACAGATACGCAGTATTTT.

The gene calls are TRBV2 and TRBJ2-1; the match to TRBD2 covers 7 bases. The CDR3 has 17 amino acids. Germline CDR1 reads SNHLY; CDR2 reads FYNNEI. V trimming: 6 bases; J trimming: 3 bases; junction bases outside the gene matches: 14. The CDR3 nucleotides are TGTGCCAGCAGATCAGACGGGGCTAGCGGTATCTACAATGAGCAGTTCTTC. Protein product: CASRSDGASGIYNEQFF.

The V gene is TRBV12-5, the J gene TRBJ2-5; maybe TRBD1 (6 bases). Looked up from germline, CDR1 is LGHNT and CDR2 is FRNRAP. The length of the CDR3 is 15 residues. The germline V and J ends were trimmed by 1 base and 2 bases, with 11 bases remaining between them. CDR3 loop: CASGLGQAPQETQYF. CDR3 bases: TGTGCTAGTGGTTTGGGACAGGCGCCTCAAGAGACCCAGTACTTC. Together with reference TRBV12-5 and TRBJ2-5, the CDR3 gives the full variable domain: DARVTQTPRHKVTEMGQEVTMRCQPILGHNTVFWYRQTMMQGLELLAYFRNRAPLDDSGMPKDRFSAEMPDATLATLKIQPSEPRDSAVYFCASGLGQAPQETQYFGPGTRLLVL.